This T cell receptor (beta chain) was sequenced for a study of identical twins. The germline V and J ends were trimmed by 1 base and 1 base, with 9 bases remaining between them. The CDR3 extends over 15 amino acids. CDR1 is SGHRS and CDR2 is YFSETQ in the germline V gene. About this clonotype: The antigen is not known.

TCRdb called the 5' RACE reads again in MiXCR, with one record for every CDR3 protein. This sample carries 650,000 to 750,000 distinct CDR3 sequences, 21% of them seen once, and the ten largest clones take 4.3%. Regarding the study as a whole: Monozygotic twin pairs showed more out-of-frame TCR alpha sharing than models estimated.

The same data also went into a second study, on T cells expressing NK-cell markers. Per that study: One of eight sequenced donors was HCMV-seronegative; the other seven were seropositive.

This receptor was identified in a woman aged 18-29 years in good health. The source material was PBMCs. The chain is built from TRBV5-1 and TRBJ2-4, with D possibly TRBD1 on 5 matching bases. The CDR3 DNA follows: TGCGCCAGCAGCTTGACGACAGTGGCCAAAAACATTCAGTACTTC. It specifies CASSLTTVAKNIQYF.